This T cell receptor beta chain stems from a study of technical replicates of blood from a few donors. V dropped 7 bases and J dropped 4 bases, with 13 bases sitting between them. CDR1 SGHNT and CDR2 YENEEA come from the germline V gene. This CDR3 region has 13 residues. Data came from immunoSEQ multiplex PCR; TCRdb stores just in-frame clones and leaves some out. The sample carries about 54,000 clones, about 93% recorded once. This receptor was identified in a human donor in good health. The sequenced sample was T cells isolated from PBMCs. This chain joins TRBV11-3 and TRBJ1-1; D is unclear. In nucleotides, the CDR3 is TGTGCCAGCAACGGGGAAGTCGGCACTGAAGCTTTCTTT. Amino acids: CASNGEVGTEAFF.